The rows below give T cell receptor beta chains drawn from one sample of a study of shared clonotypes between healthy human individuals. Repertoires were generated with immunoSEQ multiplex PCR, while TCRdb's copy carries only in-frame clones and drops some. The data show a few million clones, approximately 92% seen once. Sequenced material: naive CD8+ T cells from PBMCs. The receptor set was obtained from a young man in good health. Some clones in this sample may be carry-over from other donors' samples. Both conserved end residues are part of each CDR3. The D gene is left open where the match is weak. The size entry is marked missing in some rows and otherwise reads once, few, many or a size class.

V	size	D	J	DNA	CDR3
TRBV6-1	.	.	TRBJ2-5	TGTGCCAGCAGTGAAGCGCGACGGCTGAGGGCCCAAGAGACCCAGTACTTC	CASSEARRLRAQETQYF
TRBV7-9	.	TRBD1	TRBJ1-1	TGTGCCAGCAGCTTACGACAGGGAGGCAACACTGAAGCTTTCTTT	CASSLRQGGNTEAFF
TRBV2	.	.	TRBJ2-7	TGTGCCAGCAAAGACGAGCAGTACTTC	CASKDEQYF
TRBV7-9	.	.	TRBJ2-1	TGTGCCAGCAGCTTACTCAGCGGGAAGGACAGTGAGCAGTTCTTC	CASSLLSGKDSEQFF
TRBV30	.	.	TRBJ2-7	TGTGCCTGCAAAACAAGAGGAGTACCTGGGGACGAGCAGTACTTC	CACKTRGVPGDEQYF
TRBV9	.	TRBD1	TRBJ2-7	TGTGCCAGCAGCGTTACAGGGGGACCCTCCTACGAGCAGTACTTC	CASSVTGGPSYEQYF
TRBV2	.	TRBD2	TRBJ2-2	TGTGCCAGCCGAGGACTAGCGGGATCCGGGGAGCTGTTTTTT	CASRGLAGSGELFF
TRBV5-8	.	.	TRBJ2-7	TGTGCCACCAGAGACTGGGTTTCCTACGAGCAGTACTTC	CATRDWVSYEQYF
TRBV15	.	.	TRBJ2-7	TGTGCCACCAGCAGAGCCGGCAGGATCAACGCCTACGAGCAGTACTTC	CATSRAGRINAYEQYF
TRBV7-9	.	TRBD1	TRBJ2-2	TGTGCCAGCAGCTTGGCGACAGGGGAAAGGGTCGGGGAGCTGTTTTTT	CASSLATGERVGELFF
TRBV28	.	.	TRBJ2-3	TGTGCCAGCAGTTTAGATTCCGGGGACACAAATCCCCTTACTACTAGCACAGATACGCAGTATTTT	CASSLDSGDTNPLTTSTDTQYF
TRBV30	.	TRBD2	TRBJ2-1	TGTGCCTGGGCTGCGGGAGCATCCTACAATGAGCAGTTCTTC	CAWAAGASYNEQFF
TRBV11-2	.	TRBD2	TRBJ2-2	TGTGCCAGCAGCCGCACGCGTCTAGCGGGATATCCTGGCGGGGAGCTGTTTTTT	CASSRTRLAGYPGGELFF
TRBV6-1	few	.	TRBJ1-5	TGTGCCAGCAGTGAGGAGAACAGGGGCAATCAGCCCCAGCATTTT	CASSEENRGNQPQHF
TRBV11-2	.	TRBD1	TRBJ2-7	TGTGCCAGCAGCTCCTCCGGGACAGGGTACGAGCAGTACTTC	CASSSSGTGYEQYF